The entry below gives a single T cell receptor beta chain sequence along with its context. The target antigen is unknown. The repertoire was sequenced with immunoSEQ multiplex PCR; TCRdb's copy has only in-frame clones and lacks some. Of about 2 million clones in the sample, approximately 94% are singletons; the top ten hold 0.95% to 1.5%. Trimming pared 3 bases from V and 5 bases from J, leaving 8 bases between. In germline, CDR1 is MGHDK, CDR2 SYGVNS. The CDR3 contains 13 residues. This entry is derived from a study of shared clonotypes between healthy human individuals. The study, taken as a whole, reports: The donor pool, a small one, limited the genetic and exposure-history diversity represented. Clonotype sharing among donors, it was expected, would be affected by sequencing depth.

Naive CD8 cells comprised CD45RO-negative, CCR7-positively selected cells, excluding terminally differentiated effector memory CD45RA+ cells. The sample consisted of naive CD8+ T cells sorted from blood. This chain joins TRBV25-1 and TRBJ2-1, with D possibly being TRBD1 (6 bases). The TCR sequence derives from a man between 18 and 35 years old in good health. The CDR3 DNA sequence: TGTGCCAGCAGTGATTACAGGGACAATGAGCAGTTCTTC. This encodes CASSDYRDNEQFF.